The 18 T cell receptor beta chains below all came from one sample that was sequenced in a study of T cell responses to AZD1222 COVID-19 vaccine. Clones were read by immunoSEQ multiplex PCR, and TCRdb kept only the in-frame ones, dropping some. This sample has 150,000 to 200,000 clones, with 90% to 95% found just once. Sequencing used peripheral blood, obtained on day 0 of AZD1222 vaccination. The receptor source for this set is an adult in good health.

The chain is built from TRBV6-5 and TRBJ1-1; D is possibly TRBD1 (5 bases). Looked up from germline, CDR1 is MNHEY and CDR2 is SVGAGI. The CDR3 sequence is 13 residues long. Trimming removed 2 bases from V and 7 bases from J, with 11 bases in between. The CDR3 sequence is CASSYQGWSEAFF. In DNA form, the CDR3 reads TGTGCCAGCAGTTACCAGGGATGGAGTGAAGCTTTCTTT.

This chain joins TRBV7-9 and TRBJ1-3; no reliable D call. V lost 8 bases, J lost 7 bases, and 15 bases lay in between. This CDR3 is 13 amino acids long. CDR1 and CDR2 from the germline V gene are SEHNR and FQNEAQ (reference sequence). The CDR3 loop is CASWADNSNTIYF. CDR3 nucleotide sequence: TGTGCCAGCTGGGCAGACAACTCGAACACCATATATTTT.

This clone occurred once. The chain recombines TRBV3-1 (or the pseudogene TRBV3-2) with TRBJ1-4; D call uncertain. The germline V and J ends were trimmed by 4 bases and 10 bases, with 10 bases remaining between them. This CDR3 contains 12 residues. CDR1 LGHDT and CDR2 YNNKEL come from the germline V gene (reference sequence). CDR3 DNA: TGTGCCAGCAGCCCTTTTTGGGTAAAACTGTTTTTT. It yields the protein CASSPFWVKLFF.

The rearrangement links TRBV11-2 to TRBJ1-4; D ambiguous. The CDR3 has 16 residues. Trimming pared 1 base from V and 3 bases from J, leaving 12 bases between. Germline values: CDR1 SGHAT, CDR2 FQNNGV. The CDR3 is CASSLVQGLANEKLFF. CDR3 nucleotides: TGTGCCAGCAGCTTAGTGCAAGGGCTGGCTAATGAAAAACTGTTTTTT.

V gene TRBV19 combines with J gene TRBJ2-7; no firm D call. The germline V gene has CDR1 LNHDA and CDR2 SQIVND (reference sequence). The V and J ends lost 5 bases and 3 bases respectively, with 17 bases between them. The CDR3 sequence is 15 residues long. The CDR3 reads CASSETEAKVYEQYF. CDR3 nucleotides: TGTGCCAGTAGTGAAACAGAGGCAAAGGTCTACGAGCAGTACTTC.

This sequence joins TRBV14 and TRBJ2-2; D is possibly TRBD1 (5 bases). The CDR3 is 14 residues long. The germline gives CDR1 SGHDN, CDR2 FVKESK. V shed 4 bases and J shed 6 bases, with 12 bases lying between them. CDR3 amino acids: CASSLPLQAGELFF. DNA of the CDR3: TGTGCCAGCAGCCTACCGTTACAGGCCGGGGAGCTGTTTTTT.

The rearrangement uses TRBV6-6 and TRBJ1-4; D is undetermined. This CDR3 is built from 15 residues. V was shortened by 4 bases and J by 0 bases, with 9 bases between the two germline ends. Germline-derived CDR1 and CDR2 are MNHNY and SVGAGI (reference sequence). The CDR3 protein is CASSSTETTNEKLFF. The CDR3 nucleotides are TGTGCCAGCAGTTCCACAGAGACAACTAATGAAAAACTGTTTTTT.

The chain joins TRBV30 to TRBJ2-1; D ambiguous. V was trimmed by 3 bases and J by 9 bases, leaving 12 bases between them. This CDR3 is 12 amino acids long. Germline CDR1 and CDR2: GTSNPN and SVGIG (reference sequence). CDR3 DNA sequence: TGTGCCTGGAGCGTTATATTTGGTGAGCAGTTCTTC. Translated, it gives CAWSVIFGEQFF.

This chain connects TRBV11-2 to TRBJ2-5; possibly TRBD2 for D (6 bases). The CDR3 covers 14 residues. Germline lookup yields CDR1 SGHAT and CDR2 FQNNGV. Trimming pared 5 bases from V and 5 bases from J, leaving 15 bases between. CDR3 region: CASSGDPGGETQYF. CDR3 nucleotides: TGTGCCAGCAGCGGGGATCCTGGAGGGGAGACCCAGTACTTC.

The chain recombines TRBV5-1 with TRBJ1-6; 12 positions agree with TRBD1. Germline CDR1 SGHRS, CDR2 YFSETQ. After removal of 3 bases from V and 6 bases from J, the junction contained 10 bases not matched to a gene. This CDR3 contains 18 residues. For the CDR3, the DNA is TGCGCCAGCAGCTCCGGGACAGGGGGCCTTAAAATTAATTCACCCCTCCACTTT. Amino acid sequence: CASSSGTGGLKINSPLHF.

CDR3: CASWEGGTYRELFF. CDR3 DNA sequence: TGTGCCAGCTGGGAGGGGGGCACTTACCGGGAGCTGTTTTTT. The gene calls are TRBV19 and TRBJ2-2, with D perhaps TRBD2 (7 bases). CDR3 length equals 14 residues. V lost 9 bases, J lost 9 bases, and 20 bases lay in between. Germline CDR1 and CDR2: LNHDA and SQIVND (reference sequence).

This sequence joins TRBV18 and TRBJ1-2, with D possibly TRBD1 on 6 matching bases. CDR1 is KGHSH and CDR2 is LQKENI in the germline V gene. With 2 bases removed from V and 3 bases from J, the gap between germline ends came to 10 bases. This CDR3 has 14 residues. The CDR3, as DNA: TGTGCCAGCTCACCATCGGGGGGCGACTATGGCTACACCTTC. As protein: CASSPSGGDYGYTF.

The chain joins TRBV7-2 to TRBJ1-1; 10 bases agree with TRBD1. The CDR3 covers 20 residues. Germline V gives CDR1 SGHTA, CDR2 FQGNSA. Losses at the gene ends were 0 bases for V and 2 bases for J; bases not matched to a gene: 15. CDR3 sequence: CASSLAFQDRGFFRNTEAFF. The CDR3 nucleotides are TGTGCCAGCAGCTTAGCCTTCCAGGACAGGGGGTTTTTCCGTAACACTGAAGCTTTCTTT. The variable domain in full, with the rest retrieved from reference TRBV7-2 and TRBJ1-1, is GAGVSQSPSNKVTEKGKDVELRCDPISGHTALYWYRQSLGQGLEFLIYFQGNSAPDKSGLPSDRFSAERTGGSVSTLTIQRTQQEDSAVYLCASSLAFQDRGFFRNTEAFFGQGTRLTVV.

The chain has TRBV5-1 and TRBJ1-1, with D maybe TRBD1 (5 bases). CDR3 length: 13 amino acids. The germline V gene encodes CDR1 SGHRS and CDR2 YFSETQ. The V end lost 2 bases, the J end lost 6 bases, and 11 bases lay between the germline ends. DNA for the CDR3: TGCGCCAGCAGCTTCGGAGGGGTTTCTGAAGCTTTCTTT. Translation: CASSFGGVSEAFF.

This chain joins TRBV6-1 and TRBJ1-5; D gene ambiguous. V lost 1 base and J 6 bases, leaving 7 bases between the germline ends. The CDR3 is 13 residues long. Germline assignment: CDR1 MNHNS and CDR2 SASEGT. The CDR3 here is CASSEDPLQPQHF. The CDR3 bases are TGTGCCAGCAGTGAAGATCCCCTTCAGCCCCAGCATTTT.

This clone was found a few times. The chain combines TRBV7-8 with TRBJ1-2; 8 nucleotides line up with TRBD1. The V and J ends lost 5 bases and 7 bases, in that order; junction bases with no gene match: 18. The germline CDR1 and CDR2 sequences are SGHVS and FQNEAQ. The CDR3 covers 17 residues. CDR3 sequence (DNA): TGTGCCAGCAGCCCCACTATAGGACAGGGAGGTGGTCGTGGCTACACCTTC. It specifies CASSPTIGQGGGRGYTF. Filled out from reference TRBV7-8 and TRBJ1-2, the complete variable domain reads GAGVSQSPRYKVAKRGQDVALRCDPISGHVSLFWYQQALGQGPEFLTYFQNEAQLDKSGLPSDRFFAERPEGSVSTLKIQRTQQEDSAVYLCASSPTIGQGGGRGYTFGSGTRLTVV.

The V call is TRBV4-1, the J call TRBJ2-5; 8 positions match TRBD2. Germline CDR1 reads MGHRA; CDR2 reads YSYEKL. V trimming: 4 bases; J trimming: 4 bases; junction bases outside the gene matches: 11. The CDR3 runs 16 residues. The CDR3 DNA follows: TGCGCCAGCAGCCGGATATTAGCGGGGCGTGCAGAGACCCAGTACTTC. Translating gives CASSRILAGRAETQYF.

The chain has TRBV6-5 and TRBJ1-1; the D is unclear. CDR3 length: 13 residues. V was shortened by 10 bases and J by 1 base, with 13 bases between the two germline ends. Germline CDR1 reads MNHEY; CDR2 reads SVGAGI. The CDR3 DNA reads as TGTGCCACATCCAGGCAGGCGAACACTGAAGCTTTCTTT. This translates into CATSRQANTEAFF.